These 28 T cell receptor beta chains came from one sample sequenced in a study of CD8 T cells in ankylosing spondylitis. TCRdb independently ran MiXCR on the 5' RACE reads; one entry per CDR3 protein. The repertoire holds about 340,000 distinct CDR3 sequences, with around 15% as singletons. Sequenced input: blood, either unsorted or a sorted T cell fraction (not recorded which). The receptors were sampled from a male donor with ankylosing spondylitis or in good health (not recorded which).

The gene calls are TRBV7-9 and TRBJ2-7; 9 positions match TRBD1. CDR1 and CDR2 (germline): SEHNR, FQNEAQ (reference sequence). After removal of 1 base from V and 6 bases from J, the junction contained 4 bases not matched to a gene. This CDR3 comprises 14 residues. The CDR3 DNA is TGTGCCAGCAGCTTAGGACAGGGGGGAAGCGAGCAGTACTTC. Its translation: CASSLGQGGSEQYF.

This clonotype was seen many times. CDR3 residues: CAIRESSSYEQYF. The CDR3 DNA is TGTGCCATCAGGGAAAGCAGCTCCTACGAGCAGTACTTC. The chain employs TRBV10-3 and TRBJ2-7; D is uncertain. V dropped 6 bases and J dropped 0 bases, with 9 bases sitting between them. CDR1 and CDR2 from the germline V gene are ENHRY and SYGVKD. The CDR3 has 13 residues.

The chain employs TRBV11-2 and TRBJ2-6, with D possibly being TRBD1 or TRBD2 (5 bases each). V was trimmed by 4 bases and J by 4 bases, leaving 17 bases between them. Germline-derived CDR1 and CDR2 are SGHAT and FQNNGV. CDR3 length: 17 amino acids. The CDR3, as DNA: TGTGCCAGCAGCTATACGACTGGGGACGCCGGGGCCAACGTCCTGACTTTC. Translation gives CASSYTTGDAGANVLTF. Complete variable domain (other parts from reference TRBV11-2 and TRBJ2-6): EAGVAQSPRYKIIEKRQSVAFWCNPISGHATLYWYQQILGQGPKLLIQFQNNGVVDDSQLPKDRFSAERLKGVDSTLKIQPAKLEDSAVYLCASSYTTGDAGANVLTFGAGSRLTVL.

In this sample, this clonotype turned up a few times. This chain joins TRBV30 and TRBJ2-2, with D possibly being TRBD2 (7 bases). Trimming stripped 3 bases from V and 0 bases from J, with 11 bases between. Germline CDR1 and CDR2: GTSNPN and SVGIG (reference sequence). The CDR3 covers 15 residues. CDR3 nucleotides: TGTGCCTGGAGGGGGGGGGCGGCGAACACCGGGGAGCTGTTTTTT. This gives the protein CAWRGGAANTGELFF.

The V call is TRBV5-1, the J call TRBJ2-3; perhaps TRBD2 as D (7 bases). The CDR3 covers 16 residues. The V end lost 1 base, the J end lost 0 bases, and 12 bases lay between the germline ends. The germline CDR1 and CDR2 sequences are SGHRS and YFSETQ. This chain's CDR3 is CASSLLEGGSTDTQYF. The CDR3 DNA follows: TGCGCCAGCAGCTTGCTTGAGGGGGGGAGCACAGATACGCAGTATTTT. The whole variable domain, filled in from reference TRBV5-1 and TRBJ2-3, reads KAGVTQTPRYLIKTRGQQVTLSCSPISGHRSVSWYQQTPGQGLQFLFEYFSETQRNKGNFPGRFSGRQFSNSRSEMNVSTLELGDSALYLCASSLLEGGSTDTQYFGPGTRLTVL.

This clonotype was observed a handful of times. The chain uses TRBV5-1 and TRBJ2-5; 7 bases map to TRBD1. The CDR3 covers 14 residues. The V gene end was trimmed by 4 bases and the J gene end by 2 bases; junction bases not matched to a gene: 5. Per the germline V gene, CDR1 is SGHRS and CDR2 is YFSETQ. The DNA of the CDR3 is TGCGCCAGCAGCACAGGGGACCGGCAAGAGACCCAGTACTTC. Its protein is CASSTGDRQETQYF.

This clonotype has more than one count but fewer than ten. The V and J genes are TRBV3-1 and TRBJ2-5; no reliable D call. The germline V gene encodes CDR1 LGHDT and CDR2 YNNKEL (reference sequence). The V and J ends lost 3 bases and 5 bases respectively, with 13 bases between them. This CDR3 comprises 14 residues. The CDR3 DNA follows: TGTGCCAGCAGCCAGGACCCTCGGGTGGAGACCCAGTACTTC. It is translated as CASSQDPRVETQYF.

This clonotype came up a few times. The genes are TRBV11-2 and TRBJ1-1, with 10 bases matching TRBD1. Trimming at V came to 1 base and at J to 5 bases, leaving 7 bases not matched to a gene. CDR1 SGHAT and CDR2 FQNNGV come from the germline V gene. The CDR3 has 16 residues. The CDR3 coding sequence is TGTGCCAGCAGCTTAGGGACAGGGGGGGGATGGACTGAAGCTTTCTTT. Amino acid sequence: CASSLGTGGGWTEAFF.

In its sample, this clonotype is medium-sized. The chain employs TRBV5-6 and TRBJ2-7; 10 bases match TRBD1. The V segment lost 4 bases and the J segment 3 bases; nucleotides outside the gene matches: 7. The CDR3 totals 15 residues. In germline, CDR1 is SGHDT, CDR2 YYEEEE. For the CDR3, the DNA is TGTGCCAGCAGCACCCGGGACAGGGGCGTCTACGAGCAGTACTTC. Its protein product is CASSTRDRGVYEQYF. Together with reference TRBV5-6 and TRBJ2-7, the CDR3 gives the full variable domain: DAGVTQSPTHLIKTRGQQVTLRCSPKSGHDTVSWYQQALGQGPQFIFQYYEEEERQRGNFPDRFSGHQFPNYSSELNVNALLLGDSALYLCASSTRDRGVYEQYFGPGTRLTVT.

At least ten counts were recorded for this clonotype. The chain joins TRBV20-1 to TRBJ2-2, with 7 bases aligning to TRBD2. V shed 2 bases and J 0 bases; nucleotides not matched to a gene: 0. This CDR3 is built from 14 residues. Per germline, CDR1 DFQATT and CDR2 SNEGSKA (reference sequence). Written as DNA, the CDR3 is TGCAGTGCTAGACTAGCGGCGAACACCGGGGAGCTGTTTTTT. Its translation is CSARLAANTGELFF.

The table lists this clonotype with a few counts. This chain joins TRBV20-1 and TRBJ1-2, with D tentatively TRBD1 (5 bases). Trimming shortened V by 6 bases and J by 9 bases, and 17 bases separated the two germline ends. This CDR3 region has 12 residues. Germline V lookup: CDR1 DFQATT, CDR2 SNEGSKA (reference sequence). CDR3 sequence (DNA): TGCAGTGCGTCGACAGATGGATGGAGCTACACCTTC. Its translation is CSASTDGWSYTF.

The V gene is TRBV6-4, the J gene TRBJ2-5; D not certain. The CDR3 sequence is 14 residues long. The V end was cut by 5 bases, the J end by 0 bases, with 10 bases between. Per germline, CDR1 MRHNA and CDR2 SNTAGT. The CDR3 region is CASSFHGHQETQYF. CDR3 DNA: TGTGCCAGCAGTTTCCACGGGCACCAAGAGACCCAGTACTTC.

This chain connects TRBV5-1 to TRBJ2-7; 7 bases align to TRBD2. Losses at the gene ends were 4 bases for V and 1 base for J; bases not matched to a gene: 5. In germline, CDR1 is SGHRS, CDR2 YFSETQ. This CDR3 comprises 14 residues. CDR3 in amino acids: CASSPTSASYEQYF. CDR3 nucleotide sequence: TGCGCCAGCAGCCCTACTAGCGCATCCTACGAGCAGTACTTC.

The V call is TRBV29-1, the J call TRBJ2-7; either TRBD1 or TRBD2 may supply D (5 bases each). Trimming took 4 bases from V and 7 from J, leaving 26 bases between them. The CDR3 loop spans 16 amino acids. Germline CDR1 is SQVTM and CDR2 is ANQGSEA. CDR3 sequence (DNA): TGCAGCGTTGTAAATGGCAGGGTCATTGAATCGGGAGAGCAGTACTTC. Translating gives CSVVNGRVIESGEQYF.

J is TRBJ2-1 and V is TRBV7-9; 8 bases agree with TRBD1. Germline CDR1 reads SEHNR; CDR2 reads FQNEAQ (reference sequence). The trim removed 5 bases at V and 0 bases at J, leaving 9 bases unmatched. The CDR3 is 17 amino acids. This CDR3 reads CASSRFRTGSSYNEQFF. For the CDR3, the DNA is TGTGCCAGCAGCCGTTTTAGGACAGGGAGCTCCTACAATGAGCAGTTCTTC.

This clonotype was seen a handful of times. The chain recombines TRBV7-8 with TRBJ2-4, with D possibly matching TRBD2 (6 bases). The CDR3 loop spans 14 amino acids. The V gene's germline CDR1 is SGHVS and CDR2 FQNEAQ. V shed 4 bases and J shed 0 bases, with 7 bases lying between them. As DNA, the CDR3 is TGTGCCAGCAGCTACGGGGGAGCCAAAAACATTCAGTACTTC. Protein product: CASSYGGAKNIQYF.

This clonotype has a count of ten or more. This chain connects TRBV12-3 or TRBV12-4 to TRBJ1-1, with 7 positions matching TRBD1. The CDR3 covers 15 residues. V was pared by 1 base and J by 3 bases, with 5 bases of the junction left unmatched. The CDR3 region is CASSLGTGRDTEAFF. CDR3 bases: TGTGCCAGCAGTTTAGGGACAGGACGTGACACTGAAGCTTTCTTT.

This clonotype turned up a few times. A junction boundary mismatches the germline segment, possibly from a read error. J is TRBJ1-2 and V is TRBV9; the match to TRBD1 covers 9 bases. The CDR3 is 15 residues long. Germline CDR1 SGDLS, CDR2 YYNGEE. The CDR3 loop is CASSVGQGLAYGYTF. Here the CDR3 DNA reads TGTGCCAGCAGTGTAGGACAGGGGCTTGCCTATGGCTACACCTTC.

This clonotype was picked up a small number of times. The V gene is TRBV11-2, the J gene TRBJ2-2; 8 nucleotides match TRBD1. CDR1 and CDR2 from the germline V gene are SGHAT and FQNNGV. J gave up 4 bases and V 5 bases, and 9 bases lay outside the gene matches. The CDR3 has 16 amino acids. In DNA, the CDR3 is TGTGCCAGCAGCGCGGGACAGGCGCCATTCACCGGGGAGCTGTTTTTT. Translated: CASSAGQAPFTGELFF.

This clonotype was recorded many times. The chain joins TRBV12-3 or TRBV12-4 to TRBJ2-1; 7 bases fit TRBD2. The ends lost 7 bases at V and 1 base at J; junction bases unmatched: 10. This CDR3 comprises 16 residues. The CDR3 bases are TGTGCCAGCACTCCCGGGGGGTCGGTTTCCTACAATGAGCAGTTCTTC. Its protein product is CASTPGGSVSYNEQFF.

There are many counts of this clonotype. The rearrangement links TRBV5-1 to TRBJ2-2; 8 positions match TRBD1. The CDR3 contains 16 residues. CDR1 and CDR2 (germline): SGHRS, YFSETQ. The V and J ends lost 3 bases and 1 base, in that order; junction bases with no gene match: 5. The CDR3 region is CASSSSGTGNTGELFF. The CDR3 nucleotides are TGCGCCAGCAGCTCCTCCGGGACAGGGAACACCGGGGAGCTGTTTTTT.

The rearrangement uses TRBV20-1 and TRBJ1-5; no firm D call. This CDR3 region has 16 residues. Trimming cost V 0 bases and J 0 bases, with 12 bases left between them. Per the germline V gene, CDR1 is DFQATT and CDR2 is SNEGSKA (reference sequence). The CDR3 here is CSARDKYSYSNQPQHF. CDR3 DNA: TGCAGTGCTAGAGATAAATACAGTTATAGCAATCAGCCCCAGCATTTT.

V and J are TRBV12-3 or TRBV12-4 and TRBJ2-3; TRBD2 agrees at 8 bases. V was pared by 4 bases and J by 3 bases, with 12 bases of the junction left unmatched. The CDR3 extends over 17 amino acids. The CDR3 sequence is CASSSWGWRGRTDTQYF. The CDR3 DNA sequence: TGTGCCAGCAGTTCTTGGGGGTGGCGCGGGAGGACAGATACGCAGTATTTT.

This clonotype was counted only a few times. The chain recombines TRBV5-1 with TRBJ2-1; 9 nucleotides match TRBD2. The length of the CDR3 is 15 residues. Looked up from germline, CDR1 is SGHRS and CDR2 is YFSETQ. J lost 5 bases, V lost 2 bases, and 5 bases had no gene match. CDR3 DNA sequence: TGCGCCAGCAGCTTTAGCGGGAGCGGCCACAATGAGCAGTTCTTC. Translation: CASSFSGSGHNEQFF.

The rearrangement joins TRBV24-1 to TRBJ2-1; 10 nucleotides match TRBD2. Germline trimming cut 6 bases from V and 0 bases from J; bases unmatched to any gene: 4. The germline CDR1 and CDR2 sequences are KGHDR and SFDVKD. This CDR3 has 16 amino acids. Here the CDR3 reads CATSLSGGASYNEQFF. The CDR3 bases are TGTGCCACCAGTCTCAGCGGGGGGGCCTCCTACAATGAGCAGTTCTTC.

This clonotype has a count of ten or more. V and J are TRBV6-5 and TRBJ2-2; 7 bases map to TRBD2. The germline CDR1 and CDR2 sequences are MNHEY and SVGAGI. After removal of 2 bases from V and 0 bases from J, the junction contained 12 bases not matched to a gene. This CDR3 has 19 amino acids. In DNA form, the CDR3 reads TGTGCCAGCAGTTACATCGCCCCACTAGCGCTCACGAACACCGGGGAGCTGTTTTTT. Translated, it gives CASSYIAPLALTNTGELFF.

The chain uses TRBV5-1 and TRBJ2-7, with a weak D call TRBD1 (5 bases). The germline V and J ends were trimmed by 0 bases and 6 bases, with 13 bases remaining between them. The CDR3 runs to 14 residues. Germline V gives CDR1 SGHRS, CDR2 YFSETQ. The CDR3 reads CASSLAVGAGEQYF. For the CDR3, the DNA is TGCGCCAGCAGCTTGGCTGTAGGGGCAGGCGAGCAGTACTTC.

This clonotype was counted between two and nine times. The rearrangement uses TRBV20-1 and TRBJ2-1, with TRBD2 matching 11 bases. Per germline, CDR1 DFQATT and CDR2 SNEGSKA (reference sequence). J was trimmed by 7 bases and V by 0 bases; bases with no gene match: 11. The CDR3 is 17 amino acids. In DNA, the CDR3 is TGCAGTGCTAGAGATCGTCTAGCGGGGGGTCTGCGGAATGAGCAGTTCTTC. Amino acid sequence: CSARDRLAGGLRNEQFF.